The sequence of this TCR beta chain was determined in a study of blood T cells in healthy people across ages. Primers used in a second PCR of about 6 to 11 cycles were a sample-barcoded 5' primer and a J-beta primer mix. TCRdb re-derived calls from the 5' RACE reads in MiXCR, one entry per CDR3 protein. The table has fewer than 900,000 distinct CDR3 sequences, roughly 43% seen once. Trimming cost V 2 bases and J 6 bases, with 10 bases left between them. Germline loops: CDR1 MGHDK, CDR2 SYGVNS. The CDR3 sequence is 13 residues long. The receptor was derived from a woman in her sixties or seventies in good health. The chain couples TRBV25-1 to TRBJ1-2, with a tentative D call TRBD1 (6 bases). Sequencing input: blood. The CDR3 here is CASSEGGGNGYTF. CDR3 nucleotide sequence: TGTGCCAGCAGTGAAGGGGGCGGGAATGGCTACACCTTC.